This TCR beta chain stems from a study of lung T cells in sarcoidosis with Löfgren's syndrome. Study as a whole: CD4+ T cells build up in sarcoidosis bronchoalveolar lavage fluid.

This clonotype occurred many times. The CDR3 consists of 15 residues. Germline V gives CDR1 MDHEN, CDR2 SYDVKM. J was trimmed by 1 base and V by 6 bases; bases with no gene match: 7. Each CDR3 protein gets one entry after TCRdb re-called the reads with MiXCR. The sample gives 20,000 or so distinct CDR3 sequences, about 22% of which show up once; about 4% is in the top ten. The TCR comes from a human donor with sarcoidosis (Löfgren's syndrome or another form), or a control subject (not recorded which). The specimen was CD4+ T cells from PBMCs. The chain is built from TRBV28 and TRBJ1-1; TRBD1 matches 8 bases. CDR3 in amino acids: CASRTLGQANTEAFF. Here the CDR3 DNA reads TGTGCCAGCAGGACCTTGGGACAGGCGAACACTGAAGCTTTCTTT.